What follows is one T cell receptor beta chain and its context. The antigen is undetermined. The CDR3 loop spans 13 amino acids. With V trimmed by 4 bases and J by 5 bases, 5 bases remained unmatched. Germline CDR1 and CDR2: MGHRA and YSYEKL. Measured with immunoSEQ multiplex PCR; TCRdb has only the in-frame clones, and not every one. Of some 56,000 clones listed, 91% are singletons. This sample was taken from a study of Tregs in tolerant kidney transplant recipients. General study points: Nucleotide sequences could not be compared across some patients' samples due to primer changes. Tolerant patients' donor-specific Tregs expanded beyond overall Tregs, suggesting antigen-driven growth.

Recipients received nonmyeloablative bone marrow transplants from related graft donors, with transient mixed chimerism. Thawed PBMCs were FACS-sorted into unstimulated CD4+CD25+CD127- regulatory T cells, CD4+CD25- non-regulatory cells, CD4 and CD8 cells. Sequencing was performed on CD8+ T cells from blood (PBMCs), taken 24 months after the transplant. The clonotype was recovered from a human patient who received a combined kidney and bone marrow transplant. Some T cells may have originated in the graft donor. V is TRBV4-1 and J is TRBJ2-7; 7 nucleotides match TRBD2. The CDR3 reads CASSPSGIDEQYF. The CDR3 bases are TGCGCCAGCAGCCCAAGCGGGATCGACGAGCAGTACTTC.